This passage covers 28 T cell receptor beta chains from one sample sequenced in a study of blood T cell repertoires in COVID-19. TCRdb keeps only in-frame clones here, not all; method: immunoSEQ multiplex PCR. The table includes about half a million clones, approximately 91% detected once. The sequenced sample consisted of PBMCs or T cells enriched from blood (not recorded which). These receptors were taken from a woman aged 60 to 75 who had recovered from COVID-19.

The genes are TRBV3-1 (or the pseudogene TRBV3-2) and TRBJ1-1, with D hard to call. There are 13 residues in the CDR3. The V end was cut by 4 bases, the J end by 6 bases, with 12 bases between. From germline, CDR1 is LGHDT and CDR2 YNNKEL (reference sequence). CDR3 sequence reads: CASSPGPFPEAFF. The DNA for the CDR3 is TGTGCCAGCAGCCCTGGGCCTTTCCCTGAAGCTTTCTTT.

The rearrangement joins TRBV11-2 to TRBJ2-7; maybe TRBD1 (5 bases). The germline gives CDR1 SGHAT, CDR2 FQNNGV. This CDR3 region has 13 residues. Trimming removed 6 bases from V and 3 bases from J, with 12 bases in between. CDR3 protein: CASRLTANYEQYF. The CDR3 DNA follows: TGTGCCAGCAGACTGACAGCCAACTACGAGCAGTACTTC.

The V call is TRBV11-3, the J call TRBJ2-2; TRBD1 might be the D (6 bases). Trimming stripped 4 bases from V and 5 bases from J, with 14 bases between. This CDR3 comprises 15 residues. Germline V gene sequence: CDR1 SGHNT, CDR2 YENEEA. CDR3 DNA sequence: TGTGCCAGCAGCTCATCTCCGGGGACAACCGGGGAGCTGTTTTTT. Translating gives CASSSSPGTTGELFF.

The chain is built from TRBV12-3 or TRBV12-4 and TRBJ1-2, with TRBD1 matching 7 bases. Losses at the gene ends were 5 bases for V and 4 bases for J; bases not matched to a gene: 4. This CDR3 has 13 amino acids. The CDR3 region is CASSQTGPYGYTF. The CDR3 DNA follows: TGTGCCAGCAGTCAGACAGGGCCCTATGGCTACACCTTC.

J is TRBJ2-7 and V is TRBV27; D unresolved. CDR1 and CDR2 (germline): MNHEY, SMNVEV (reference sequence). Trimming cost V 5 bases and J 2 bases, with 13 bases left between them. The CDR3 has 14 amino acids. The CDR3 DNA follows: TGTGCCAGCAGTCCACACATCGATCCCTACGAGCAGTACTTC. It specifies CASSPHIDPYEQYF.

This chain connects TRBV7-8 to TRBJ1-5; 12 bases fit TRBD1. The CDR3 contains 17 residues. The germline V gene has CDR1 SGHVS and CDR2 FQNEAQ. Trimming at V came to 8 bases and at J to 4 bases, leaving 12 bases not matched to a gene. The CDR3 nucleotides are TGTGCCAGCCAGGGGGACAGGGGGCAAAAGAGTAATCAGCCCCAGCATTTT. Amino acids: CASQGDRGQKSNQPQHF.

The chain links TRBV7-9 to TRBJ2-7; 7 bases are shared with TRBD1. The CDR3 is 15 residues long. With V trimmed by 5 bases and J by 4 bases, 11 bases remained unmatched. CDR1 is SEHNR and CDR2 is FQNEAQ in the germline V gene (reference sequence). CDR3: CASSIDRVTIYEQYF. CDR3 DNA: TGTGCCAGCAGCATCGACAGGGTGACTATATACGAGCAGTACTTC.

The rearrangement joins TRBV2 to TRBJ1-2, with 7 nucleotides matching TRBD1. CDR3 length: 15 residues. Germline V gene lookup returns CDR1 SNHLY and CDR2 FYNNEI. Trimming at V came to 5 bases and at J to 2 bases, leaving 8 bases not matched to a gene. CDR3 nucleotides: TGTGCCAGCAGTCTTATACCGGGACAGAACTATGGCTACACCTTC. This codes for CASSLIPGQNYGYTF.

This clone came up once. The chain couples TRBV6-5 to TRBJ2-7; TRBD2 agrees at 8 bases. V lost 6 bases to trimming and J lost 2 bases; unmatched junction nucleotides: 3. CDR3 length: 13 amino acids. Germline lookup yields CDR1 MNHEY and CDR2 SVGAGI. The CDR3 coding sequence is TGTGCCAGCAGGGCGGGGGGCACCTACGAGCAGTACTTC. Protein: CASRAGGTYEQYF.

The V call is TRBV5-1, the J call TRBJ1-3; D gene uncertain. V lost 2 bases and J 0 bases, leaving 9 bases between the germline ends. The CDR3 loop spans 15 amino acids. CDR1 and CDR2 from the germline V gene are SGHRS and YFSETQ. In nucleotides, the CDR3 is TGCGCCAGCAGCTTAGTACAAAGCTCTGGAAACACCATATATTTT. This gives the protein CASSLVQSSGNTIYF. Looking up the rest from reference TRBV5-1 and TRBJ1-3 gives the full variable domain: KAGVTQTPRYLIKTRGQQVTLSCSPISGHRSVSWYQQTPGQGLQFLFEYFSETQRNKGNFPGRFSGRQFSNSRSEMNVSTLELGDSALYLCASSLVQSSGNTIYFGEGSWLTVV.

The chain has TRBV5-4 and TRBJ1-6; 7 bases line up with TRBD1. Germline V lookup: CDR1 SGHNT, CDR2 YYREEE (reference sequence). The V gene end was trimmed by 4 bases and the J gene end by 8 bases; junction bases not matched to a gene: 6. The CDR3 covers 14 residues. The CDR3 DNA is TGTGCCAGCAGCCTGGGACAGCCTTATTCACCCCTCCACTTT. Its translation: CASSLGQPYSPLHF.

The chain links TRBV2 to TRBJ1-4; D unresolved. Germline CDR1 SNHLY, CDR2 FYNNEI. This CDR3 has 13 residues. Trimming cost V 8 bases and J 3 bases, with 10 bases left between them. CDR3 protein: CASRFGANEKLFF. In nucleotides, the CDR3 is TGTGCCAGCCGGTTTGGTGCTAATGAAAAACTGTTTTTT.

The V and J genes are TRBV7-8 and TRBJ2-7; 8 bases map to TRBD1. Germline V gene data show CDR1 as SGHVS and CDR2 as FQNEAQ. CDR3 length equals 14 residues. V trimming: 5 bases; J trimming: 7 bases; junction bases outside the gene matches: 10. DNA of the CDR3: TGTGCCAGCAGCGCCGGGGCAGGGGGCGGGGAGCAGTACTTC. This encodes CASSAGAGGGEQYF.

The CDR3 loop reads CASSPGTGVGEQYF. The CDR3 coding sequence is TGTGCCAGCAGTCCCGGGACAGGGGTAGGTGAGCAGTACTTC. The chain carries TRBV27 and TRBJ2-7; 10 nucleotides agree with TRBD1. V shed 5 bases, J shed 7 bases, and the junction held 8 bases outside the gene matches. The CDR3 loop spans 14 amino acids. CDR1 and CDR2 (germline): MNHEY, SMNVEV (reference sequence).

The chain has TRBV19 and TRBJ1-6, with D maybe TRBD1 (5 bases). The CDR3 contains 14 residues. The germline V gene encodes CDR1 LNHDA and CDR2 SQIVND (reference sequence). Trimming removed 3 bases from V and 7 bases from J, with 10 bases in between. CDR3 in amino acids: CASSIPRTNSPLHF. CDR3 DNA: TGTGCCAGTAGTATCCCCAGGACAAATTCACCCCTCCACTTT.

The rearrangement joins TRBV6-5 to TRBJ1-2; 9 bases are shared with TRBD1. Germline V gene lookup returns CDR1 MNHEY and CDR2 SVGAGI. V lost 7 bases and J lost 8; bases outside the gene matches: 5. This CDR3 has 12 residues. CDR3 amino acids: CASTRDRVGYTF. For the CDR3, the DNA is TGTGCCAGCACCCGGGACAGGGTCGGCTACACCTTC.

This chain links TRBV27 with TRBJ2-3; 10 bases line up with TRBD2. CDR3 size: 17 residues. J gave up 3 bases and V 5 bases, and 11 bases lay outside the gene matches. Per germline, CDR1 MNHEY and CDR2 SMNVEV (reference sequence). CDR3 sequence: CASSPLKSGGATDTQYF. For the CDR3, the DNA is TGTGCCAGCAGTCCCCTTAAAAGCGGGGGGGCGACAGATACGCAGTATTTT.

This clone was counted between two and nine times. The V and J genes are TRBV4-1 and TRBJ2-1; no definite D call. V lost 3 bases and J 8 bases, leaving 8 bases between the germline ends. There are 12 residues in the CDR3. The germline gives CDR1 MGHRA, CDR2 YSYEKL. The chain's CDR3 is CASSHNPDEQFF. The CDR3 DNA reads TGCGCCAGCAGCCATAACCCGGATGAGCAGTTCTTC.

This chain joins TRBV7-2 and TRBJ2-1; possibly TRBD2 for D (5 bases). V lost 0 bases, J lost 6 bases, and 12 bases lay in between. Germline CDR1 is SGHTA and CDR2 is FQGNSA. The CDR3 has 15 residues. CDR3 coding DNA: TGTGCCAGCAGCTTAGCCCTAGCTTCAATCAATGAGCAGTTCTTC. It encodes CASSLALASINEQFF.

The chain couples TRBV27 to TRBJ2-1, with 9 positions matching TRBD1. The V gene end was trimmed by 3 bases and the J gene end by 2 bases; junction bases not matched to a gene: 2. Germline values: CDR1 MNHEY, CDR2 SMNVEV (reference sequence). CDR3 length equals 15 residues. As DNA, the CDR3 is TGTGCCAGCAGTTTTGGGACAGGGACCTACAATGAGCAGTTCTTC. It specifies CASSFGTGTYNEQFF.

This clone was detected only once. The chain joins TRBV9 to TRBJ2-3; tentative D call: TRBD2 (7 bases). Germline V gives CDR1 SGDLS, CDR2 YYNGEE. Trimming stripped 3 bases from V and 3 bases from J, with 17 bases between. This CDR3 has 16 residues. CDR3 in amino acids: CASSALRGPLTDTQYF. The CDR3 region has the DNA TGTGCCAGCAGCGCTCTGCGGGGGCCGCTAACAGATACGCAGTATTTT.

The chain couples TRBV5-1 to TRBJ1-1; D perhaps matches TRBD1 (6 bases). The V gene lost 0 bases and the J gene lost 5 bases, with 8 bases spanning the gap. The CDR3 contains 13 residues. CDR1 and CDR2 from the germline V gene are SGHRS and YFSETQ. Here the CDR3 DNA reads TGCGCCAGCAGCTTGGGACAGGTTACTGAAGCTTTCTTT. Translated, it gives CASSLGQVTEAFF.

This chain joins TRBV18 and TRBJ1-4, with 8 bases matching TRBD1. J was trimmed by 6 bases and V by 3 bases; bases with no gene match: 6. The CDR3 totals 15 residues. CDR1 and CDR2 (germline): KGHSH, LQKENI. The CDR3 sequence: CASSPQGAGYEKLFF. CDR3 DNA sequence: TGTGCCAGCTCACCCCAGGGGGCGGGGTATGAAAAACTGTTTTTT.

This sequence joins TRBV12-3 or TRBV12-4 and TRBJ1-2; a weak D match, TRBD1 (5 bases). V shed 3 bases and J shed 5 bases, with 7 bases lying between them. This CDR3 contains 12 residues. CDR3 DNA: TGTGCCAGCAGTTTTCAGGGTTATGGCTACACCTTC. Translation gives CASSFQGYGYTF.

The chain has TRBV18 and TRBJ2-7; weak D call: TRBD1 (6 bases). The CDR3 sequence is 14 residues long. V was shortened by 6 bases and J by 7 bases, with 19 bases between the two germline ends. The germline V gene encodes CDR1 KGHSH and CDR2 LQKENI. Here the CDR3 DNA reads TGTGCCAGCTCCCAAGGACAGCCGTTCGGGGAGCAGTACGTC. Amino acid sequence: CASSQGQPFGEQYV.

This clone was seen just once. The CDR3 coding sequence is TGTGCCACCAGTGACCCGGGTACCTCCCTATCCAATGAGCAGTTCTTC. Its translation: CATSDPGTSLSNEQFF. The chain links TRBV24-1 to TRBJ2-1, with D unclear. Germline values: CDR1 KGHDR, CDR2 SFDVKD. This CDR3 contains 16 residues. Trimming left V 4 bases short and J 6 bases short, with 18 bases between.

CDR3 sequence: CSVVGFGGTVQETQYF. Written as DNA, the CDR3 is TGCAGCGTTGTCGGTTTCGGTGGGACAGTACAAGAGACCCAGTACTTC. The V and J genes are TRBV29-1 and TRBJ2-5; 7 bases map to TRBD1. The CDR3 runs to 16 residues. The V segment lost 4 bases and the J segment 2 bases; nucleotides outside the gene matches: 13. Germline CDR1 is SQVTM and CDR2 is ANQGSEA.

The chain joins TRBV10-3 to TRBJ2-1; 8 nucleotides match TRBD2. The CDR3 totals 15 residues. V was pared by 4 bases and J by 4 bases, with 6 bases of the junction left unmatched. The germline gives CDR1 ENHRY, CDR2 SYGVKD. CDR3 loop: CAISVRGGIYNEQFF. The CDR3 DNA sequence: TGTGCCATCAGTGTTCGCGGGGGGATATACAATGAGCAGTTCTTC.